The 21 T cell receptor beta chains given below trace back to one sample, sequenced in a study of blood T cell repertoires in COVID-19. Method: immunoSEQ multiplex PCR; TCRdb's copy keeps in-frame clones and lacks some. The table records just under 35,000 clones, about 87% of them present only once. The sequenced sample consisted of peripheral blood. The receptors here all came from a human donor in a cohort sampled during active COVID-19.

The chain links TRBV11-2 to TRBJ2-5; a possible D gene is TRBD2 (5 bases). Germline V gene lookup returns CDR1 SGHAT and CDR2 FQNNGV. The germline V and J ends were trimmed by 1 base and 2 bases, with 11 bases remaining between them. The CDR3 runs to 15 residues. The CDR3 sequence: CASSLGGVVQETQYF. The CDR3 nucleotides are TGTGCCAGCAGCTTAGGGGGAGTAGTGCAAGAGACCCAGTACTTC.

The chain combines TRBV11-2 with TRBJ1-1; 7 bases agree with TRBD1. The junction had 5 bases not matched to a gene; V was cut back by 5 bases and J by 2 bases. CDR3 length equals 14 residues. Per the germline V gene, CDR1 is SGHAT and CDR2 is FQNNGV. The DNA for the CDR3 is TGTGCCAGCAGCGACAGGGTGGGTAACACTGAAGCTTTCTTT. Translation: CASSDRVGNTEAFF.

The rearrangement joins TRBV7-9 to TRBJ2-3, with D possibly being TRBD2 (6 bases). CDR1 and CDR2 from the germline V gene are SEHNR and FQNEAQ (reference sequence). The V gene lost 10 bases and the J gene lost 1 base, with 12 bases spanning the gap. The CDR3 is 13 amino acids. In nucleotides, the CDR3 is TGTGCCACTCTGGAGCGGGGCACAGATACGCAGTATTTT. Its protein is CATLERGTDTQYF.

The rearrangement links TRBV9 to TRBJ2-4; TRBD1 matches 8 bases. V lost 4 bases, J lost 0 bases, and 6 bases stayed unmatched. This CDR3 spans 16 amino acids. Germline assignment: CDR1 SGDLS and CDR2 YYNGEE. This CDR3 reads CASSPGQGLAKNIQYF. In DNA, the CDR3 is TGTGCCAGCAGCCCCGGACAGGGCCTAGCCAAAAACATTCAGTACTTC.

The chain has TRBV2 and TRBJ2-7; TRBD1 agrees at 7 bases. The ends lost 6 bases at V and 3 bases at J; junction bases unmatched: 5. Germline V gene lookup returns CDR1 SNHLY and CDR2 FYNNEI. The CDR3 runs to 13 residues. The CDR3 DNA reads as TGTGCCAGCAGCCGGGACAGTGTCTACGAGCAGTACTTC. It yields the protein CASSRDSVYEQYF.

The J gene is TRBJ1-4, the V gene TRBV18; 8 positions agree with TRBD1. The V and J ends lost 5 bases and 0 bases, in that order; junction bases with no gene match: 8. Germline assignment: CDR1 KGHSH and CDR2 LQKENI. CDR3 size: 17 residues. This chain's CDR3 is CASSMMDRAATNEKLFF. The CDR3 DNA is TGTGCCAGCTCAATGATGGACAGGGCTGCAACTAATGAAAAACTGTTTTTT.

The V call is TRBV4-1, the J call TRBJ2-2; a weak D match, TRBD1 (5 bases). V shed 0 bases and J shed 4 bases, with 9 bases lying between them. Germline CDR1 is MGHRA and CDR2 is YSYEKL. The CDR3 spans 15 residues. The CDR3 sequence is CASSQDDSLTGELFF. Written as DNA, the CDR3 is TGCGCCAGCAGCCAAGATGACAGTCTCACCGGGGAGCTGTTTTTT.

This clone has just one count. The chain is built from TRBV11-3 and TRBJ2-3; TRBD2 aligns across 14 bases. V lost 4 bases, J lost 8 bases, and 5 bases stayed unmatched. Germline V CDR1 and CDR2: SGHNT, YENEEA. This CDR3 is built from 15 residues. CDR3 sequence (DNA): TGTGCCAGCAGCTCCGGACTAGCGGGGGGAAGTACGCAGTATTTT. Amino acid sequence: CASSSGLAGGSTQYF.

This chain connects TRBV5-4 to TRBJ1-1; no firm D call. The germline CDR1 and CDR2 sequences are SGHNT and YYREEE (reference sequence). Trimming cost V 2 bases and J 3 bases, with 8 bases left between them. This CDR3 is built from 13 residues. CDR3 protein: CASSFSKYTEAFF. The CDR3 nucleotides read TGTGCCAGCAGCTTTTCCAAATACACTGAAGCTTTCTTT.

This chain links TRBV7-8 with TRBJ2-2, with 7 bases matching TRBD1. The trim removed 4 bases at V and 4 bases at J, leaving 3 bases unmatched. The CDR3 consists of 14 residues. Germline V gene data show CDR1 as SGHVS and CDR2 as FQNEAQ. Here the CDR3 DNA reads TGTGCCAGCAGCTCGGGACAGTTCACCGGGGAGCTGTTTTTT. Translated, it gives CASSSGQFTGELFF.

The chain is built from TRBV19 and TRBJ2-7; tentative D call: TRBD1 (6 bases). This CDR3 comprises 13 residues. Germline V gene sequence: CDR1 LNHDA, CDR2 SQIVND (reference sequence). V was trimmed by 6 bases and J by 2 bases, leaving 11 bases between them. CDR3 bases: TGTGCCAGTAGGGACAGAAGGACCTACGAGCAGTACTTC. Translating it yields CASRDRRTYEQYF.

V and J are TRBV6-2 or TRBV6-3 and TRBJ2-3; 7 nucleotides agree with TRBD1. The CDR3 covers 12 residues. Losses at the gene ends were 6 bases for V and 7 bases for J; bases not matched to a gene: 4. Germline CDR1 reads MNHEY; CDR2 reads SVGEGT. CDR3 nucleotides: TGTGCCAGCAGCCTGACAGGGAATACGCAGTATTTT. Its protein is CASSLTGNTQYF.

The rearrangement joins TRBV15 to TRBJ2-5, with D tentatively TRBD1 (6 bases). The ends were cut back, 2 bases at V and 2 bases at J, with 9 bases in the middle. Germline V gene data show CDR1 as LNHNV and CDR2 as YYDKDF (reference sequence). The CDR3 is 14 amino acids. CDR3 nucleotides: TGTGCCACCAGCAGAACCCAGGGGCAAGAGACCCAGTACTTC. Translating it yields CATSRTQGQETQYF.

The CDR3 spells CASSEPGLPGGQFF. The CDR3 DNA follows: TGCGCCAGCAGCGAGCCCGGACTACCCGGCGGGCAGTTCTTC. This chain connects TRBV5-1 to TRBJ2-1, with D possibly TRBD2 on 6 matching bases. This CDR3 region has 14 residues. Looked up from germline, CDR1 is SGHRS and CDR2 is YFSETQ. V lost 4 bases, J lost 12 bases, and 20 bases lay in between.

J is TRBJ1-2 and V is TRBV18; 9 nucleotides agree with TRBD1. The CDR3 has 16 residues. CDR1 KGHSH and CDR2 LQKENI come from the germline V gene. V shed 3 bases, J shed 1 base, and the junction held 6 bases outside the gene matches. The CDR3 sequence: CASSPYGTGLNYGYTF. The CDR3 DNA reads as TGTGCCAGCTCACCTTACGGGACAGGGCTTAACTATGGCTACACCTTC.

The rearrangement links TRBV2 to TRBJ1-4, with D maybe TRBD1 (5 bases). Trimming took 6 bases from V and 4 from J, leaving 12 bases between them. The CDR3 sequence is 14 residues long. The V gene's germline CDR1 is SNHLY and CDR2 FYNNEI. This CDR3 reads CASRSTAINEKLFF. In DNA form, the CDR3 reads TGTGCCAGCAGGTCGACAGCTATTAATGAAAAACTGTTTTTT.

V usage is TRBV6-5 and J usage is TRBJ2-2, with D hard to call. The CDR3 is 15 amino acids. The V gene's germline CDR1 is MNHEY and CDR2 SVGAGI. V lost 2 bases and J 7 bases, leaving 14 bases between the germline ends. The CDR3, as DNA: TGTGCCAGCAGTTACGGGTCCCAAGCAGGCGGGGAGCTGTTTTTT. Its protein is CASSYGSQAGGELFF.

V usage is TRBV10-3 and J usage is TRBJ2-5, with D tentatively TRBD1 (8 bases). V was cut by 11 bases and J by 3 bases, with 25 bases left in between. Germline V gene data show CDR1 as ENHRY and CDR2 as SYGVKD. The CDR3 has 16 amino acids. The chain's CDR3 is CASQGGAGREKETQYF. The CDR3, as DNA: TGTGCCTCACAGGGGGGGGCAGGGAGAGAAAAAGAGACCCAGTACTTC.

The chain recombines TRBV24-1 with TRBJ1-1; 7 bases are a match to TRBD1. CDR1 is KGHDR, CDR2 SFDVKD, per germline. V lost 7 bases to trimming and J lost 0 bases; unmatched junction nucleotides: 4. The CDR3 is 14 amino acids. CDR3 in amino acids: CATSSGQLNTEAFF. CDR3 sequence (DNA): TGTGCCACCAGCTCGGGACAGCTGAACACTGAAGCTTTCTTT.

The rearrangement joins TRBV15 to TRBJ1-4, with D unresolved. The CDR3 totals 13 residues. V was cut by 8 bases and J by 0 bases, with 7 bases left in between. CDR1 LNHNV and CDR2 YYDKDF come from the germline V gene (reference sequence). Here the CDR3 DNA reads TGTGCCACCTCGTTTGCAACTAATGAAAAACTGTTTTTT. Its translation: CATSFATNEKLFF.

V usage is TRBV19 and J usage is TRBJ2-1; TRBD1 is a possible D gene (5 bases). Per germline, CDR1 LNHDA and CDR2 SQIVND (reference sequence). Trimming stripped 5 bases from V and 2 bases from J, with 13 bases between. The CDR3 totals 15 residues. The CDR3 loop reads CASSDRQKAYNEQFF. CDR3 DNA sequence: TGTGCCAGTAGTGATCGACAGAAGGCCTACAATGAGCAGTTCTTC. Based on the CDR3 plus reference TRBV19 and TRBJ2-1, the full variable domain is DGGITQSPKYLFRKEGQNVTLSCEQNLNHDAMYWYRQDPGQGLRLIYYSQIVNDFQKGDIAEGYSVSREKKESFPLTVTSAQKNPTAFYLCASSDRQKAYNEQFFGPGTRLTVL.